Below, one T cell receptor beta chain is given with its context. Antigen unknown. A read error may produce the germline difference seen at one junction end. The CDR3 runs 17 residues. CDR1 is MGHRA and CDR2 is YSYEKL in the germline V gene. With 60 Vbeta and 13 Jbeta primers, the PCR was carried out. TCRdb keeps only in-frame clones here, not all; method: immunoSEQ multiplex PCR. There are around 130,000 clones in the sample; about 80% occur only once, and less than 2% lies in the top ten. This sample is drawn from a study of cytomegalovirus exposure and HLA in healthy donors. Study information: Of around 400 genotyped donors, roughly 80% grouped in the Caucasian-associated ancestry cluster.

Overall study results and limits: The study put around 180 TCR beta chains on its list as cytomegalovirus-associated.

Sequencing input: PBMCs. This rearrangement joins TRBV4-1 to TRBJ1-5; D might be TRBD1 (6 bases). The clonotype originates from a woman aged 45-59 years in good health and CMV-seronegative. For the CDR3, the DNA is TGCGCCAGCAGCCAAGGACCGGCCCCGAGGGACAATCAGCCCCAGAATTTT. Protein: CASSQGPAPRDNQPQNF.